This T cell receptor beta chain was found in a study of blood T cell repertoires in COVID-19. About the research overall: T cells, B-cell-depleted T cells, or PBMCs supplied cDNA or gDNA.

The V gene end was trimmed by 3 bases and the J gene end by 5 bases; junction bases not matched to a gene: 3. CDR1 and CDR2 from the germline V gene are SGHNT and YYREEE (reference sequence). This CDR3 comprises 13 residues. Researchers sorted participants into cohorts using their self-reported clinical history. Original processing methods: Estimation of nucleated cell counts was performed using reference gene primer amplification. Sequencing used immunoSEQ multiplex PCR; TCRdb keeps in-frame clones, though not all of them. That table is the source of V, J and clone size, and D and trimming were worked out from the DNA. The data contain 360,000 or so clones, around 92% of them singletons.

The sequence derives from a woman aged 25 to 39 who had recovered from COVID-19. The chain is built from TRBV5-4 and TRBJ2-5; TRBD1 matches at 8 bases. Sequences were obtained from PBMCs or T cells enriched from blood (not recorded which). The CDR3 DNA reads as TGTGCCAGCAGCTCCCGGACAGGGGAGACCCAGTACTTC. As protein: CASSSRTGETQYF.